This entry lists 32 T cell receptor beta chains sequenced from one sample in a study of T cell responses to AZD1222 COVID-19 vaccine. Only in-frame clones appear in the TCRdb table, and some are missing; sequencing was by immunoSEQ multiplex PCR. The profile shows roughly 150,000 clones, about 90% of them singletons. Sequenced here: peripheral blood, sampled 28 days after the second AZD1222 dose. The receptors were gathered from an adult who received the AZD1222 COVID-19 vaccine.

V gene TRBV12-5 combines with J gene TRBJ2-1; D is unclear. This CDR3 is built from 16 residues. Germline loops: CDR1 LGHNT, CDR2 FRNRAP. Trimming removed 0 bases from V and 6 bases from J, with 15 bases in between. The CDR3 spells CASGLVGGVGFNEQFF. CDR3 nucleotides: TGTGCTAGTGGTTTGGTAGGCGGCGTGGGTTTCAATGAGCAGTTCTTC.

The rearrangement uses TRBV4-1 and TRBJ2-1; D unresolved. Germline lookup yields CDR1 MGHRA and CDR2 YSYEKL. V lost 0 bases to trimming and J lost 8 bases, with 14 bases between them. The CDR3 is made up of 15 amino acids. In nucleotides, the CDR3 is TGCGCCAGCAGCCAAGAGAAAGTCATAGGGCATGAGCAGTTCTTC. This translates into CASSQEKVIGHEQFF.

V gene TRBV7-6 combines with J gene TRBJ1-5, with TRBD1 as a possible D gene (5 bases). Trimming pared 1 base from V and 0 bases from J, leaving 10 bases between. CDR1 is SGHVS and CDR2 is FNYEAQ in the germline V gene. CDR3 length: 16 residues. In DNA form, the CDR3 reads TGTGCCAGCAGCTTAGGGACACGGTATAGCAATCAGCCCCAGCATTTT. It translates to CASSLGTRYSNQPQHF.

As for this clone: Other DNA sequences in this sample translate to the same CDR3. V gene TRBV11-3 combines with J gene TRBJ2-1; D is ambiguous. This CDR3 is 11 amino acids long. Per germline, CDR1 SGHNT and CDR2 YENEEA. The V end was cut by 1 base, the J end by 7 bases, with 2 bases between. The CDR3 spells CASSLGNEQFF. The CDR3 nucleotides read TGTGCCAGCAGCTTAGGGAATGAGCAGTTCTTC.

As DNA, the CDR3 is TGTGCCAGCAGCTTAGACGGGGGGGCCCGAGGCAATGAGCAGTTCTTC. Residues: CASSLDGGARGNEQFF. The V call is TRBV7-2, the J call TRBJ2-1; TRBD2 matches 8 bases. CDR1 is SGHTA and CDR2 is FQGNSA in the germline V gene. The CDR3 is 16 amino acids. V trimming: 1 base; J trimming: 6 bases; junction bases outside the gene matches: 8.

The chain combines TRBV27 with TRBJ1-1; TRBD1 matches 7 bases. The CDR3 contains 17 residues. Germline V CDR1 and CDR2: MNHEY, SMNVEV (reference sequence). V trimming: 5 bases; J trimming: 8 bases; junction bases outside the gene matches: 20. CDR3 nucleotides: TGTGCCAGCAGTCCGCTGGAGCAGGGGGTCAAGGGTGTGGAAGCTTTCTTT. Its protein product is CASSPLEQGVKGVEAFF.

The CDR3 reads CASSSGGYGYTF. The CDR3 bases are TGTGCCAGCAGTTCTGGGGGGTATGGCTACACCTTC. This chain uses TRBV12-3 or TRBV12-4 with TRBJ1-2; TRBD1 might be the D (5 bases). This CDR3 has 12 amino acids. V gave up 4 bases and J gave up 5 bases, with 8 bases separating them.

V usage is TRBV19 and J usage is TRBJ2-1, with 11 positions matching TRBD1. This CDR3 comprises 17 residues. Germline V gene lookup returns CDR1 LNHDA and CDR2 SQIVND (reference sequence). The trim removed 5 bases at V and 3 bases at J, leaving 9 bases unmatched. CDR3 sequence (DNA): TGTGCCAGTAGTGTCTCCGGGACAGGGGGTTTCTACAATGAGCAGTTCTTC. Encoded protein: CASSVSGTGGFYNEQFF.

The V gene is TRBV6-9, the J gene TRBJ2-7, with 10 bases fitting TRBD2. This CDR3 is 15 amino acids long. The J segment lost 2 bases and the V segment lost 6 bases, leaving 7 bases of the junction unmatched. Per the germline V gene, CDR1 is MNHGY and CDR2 is SVAAGI. The CDR3 nucleotides are TGTGCCAGCAGGTCGACTAGCGGGTCGACCTACGAGCAGTACTTC. Encoded protein: CASRSTSGSTYEQYF.

The V call is TRBV21-1, the J call TRBJ2-3; the DNA was not compared with TRBD2, the D call given in the table. TRBV21-1 is given as a pseudogene. CDR3 size: 17 residues. The CDR3 DNA reads as TGTGCCAGCAGCAAGGACACCGGGACTAGCGTGACAGATACGCAGTATTTT. It codes for CASSKDTGTSVTDTQYF.

This clone was seen just once. The genes are TRBV7-2 and TRBJ2-7, with a weak D call TRBD1 (8 bases). The CDR3 runs 15 residues. Germline CDR1 SGHTA, CDR2 FQGNSA. V lost 5 bases and J 4 bases, leaving 18 bases between the germline ends. CDR3 sequence: CASSPTGGGSYEQYF. The CDR3 coding sequence is TGTGCCAGCAGCCCCACAGGGGGAGGGTCTTACGAGCAGTACTTC.

The chain is built from TRBV27 and TRBJ1-6, with TRBD1 identical over 10 bases. The CDR3 contains 15 residues. Germline CDR1 reads MNHEY; CDR2 reads SMNVEV (reference sequence). The J segment lost 10 bases and the V segment lost 5 bases, leaving 8 bases of the junction unmatched. CDR3 amino acids: CASSLQDRGQSPLHF. In nucleotides, the CDR3 is TGTGCCAGCAGTCTACAAGACAGGGGGCAATCACCCCTCCACTTT.

The V and J genes are TRBV19 and TRBJ1-5; tentatively, D is TRBD1 (5 bases). V shed 1 base and J shed 1 base, with 11 bases lying between them. From germline, CDR1 is LNHDA and CDR2 SQIVND (reference sequence). This CDR3 is 16 amino acids long. This chain's CDR3 is CASSIGWGSSNQPQHF. The CDR3 DNA reads as TGTGCCAGTAGTATAGGATGGGGGTCGAGCAATCAGCCCCAGCATTTT.

The chain combines TRBV12-5 with TRBJ2-5; D may correspond to TRBD1 or TRBD2 (5 bases each). Trimming pared 5 bases from V and 1 base from J, leaving 8 bases between. The CDR3 runs 13 residues. Germline CDR1 is LGHNT and CDR2 is FRNRAP. CDR3 DNA: TGTGCTAGTGGTGCCGGGACCCAAGAGACCCAGTACTTC. This encodes CASGAGTQETQYF.

The chain links TRBV11-3 to TRBJ2-6; TRBD1 aligns across 10 bases. This CDR3 has 17 residues. Germline CDR1 and CDR2: SGHNT and YENEEA. V shed 4 bases, J shed 2 bases, and the junction held 5 bases outside the gene matches. The CDR3 sequence is CASSYGQGDPGANVLTF. The CDR3 bases are TGTGCCAGCAGCTACGGACAGGGGGACCCTGGGGCCAACGTCCTGACTTTC.

In DNA, the CDR3 is TGCGCCAGCAGTGAGTGTGTGACAGGGGCTCCTGGAAACACCATATATTTT. Protein sequence: CASSECVTGAPGNTIYF. V gene TRBV10-1 combines with J gene TRBJ1-3, with 8 bases lining up with TRBD1. The V and J ends lost 1 base and 2 bases, in that order; junction bases with no gene match: 7. Per germline, CDR1 WNHNN and CDR2 SYGVQD (reference sequence). The CDR3 extends over 17 amino acids.

The chain carries TRBV28 and TRBJ2-7, with D possibly called TRBD1 or TRBD2 (5 bases each). The germline V and J ends were trimmed by 6 bases and 1 base, with 13 bases remaining between them. Germline CDR1 is MDHEN and CDR2 is SYDVKM. The length of the CDR3 is 14 residues. The DNA of the CDR3 is TGTGCCAGCAGGAACCGGGACGTATCCTACGAGCAGTACTTC. This sequence encodes CASRNRDVSYEQYF.

The chain couples TRBV15 to TRBJ1-3; D not resolved. The germline V and J ends were trimmed by 0 bases and 2 bases, with 14 bases remaining between them. Germline CDR1 LNHNV, CDR2 YYDKDF (reference sequence). This CDR3 has 17 amino acids. CDR3 sequence reads: CATSRDTLGMAGNTIYF. CDR3 sequence (DNA): TGTGCCACCAGCAGAGATACTCTGGGGATGGCTGGAAACACCATATATTTT.

The rearrangement links TRBV11-2 to TRBJ2-3; D is perhaps TRBD1 or TRBD2 (5 bases each). Trimming removed 5 bases from V and 4 bases from J, with 22 bases in between. This CDR3 contains 17 residues. Germline CDR1 reads SGHAT; CDR2 reads FQNNGV. CDR3 bases: TGTGCCAGCAGCCTTGGGGCGGCAGGGACGGCGGCAGATACGCAGTATTTT. It specifies CASSLGAAGTAADTQYF.

V and J are TRBV15 and TRBJ2-5, with 7 bases fitting TRBD2. V was clipped by 0 bases and J by 9 bases; unmatched bases: 4. The CDR3 contains 13 residues. Germline CDR1 is LNHNV and CDR2 is YYDKDF (reference sequence). The CDR3 sequence: CATSRENAGAQYF. CDR3 nucleotides: TGTGCCACCAGCAGAGAGAACGCGGGGGCCCAGTACTTC.

The V gene is TRBV14, the J gene TRBJ2-1; TRBD1 agrees at 8 bases. This CDR3 region has 16 residues. V was pared by 4 bases and J by 9 bases, with 14 bases of the junction left unmatched. Looked up from germline, CDR1 is SGHDN and CDR2 is FVKESK. As DNA, the CDR3 is TGTGCCAGCAGCCTCATTGGACAGGGAGTATCGGGTGAGCAGTTCTTC. Encoded protein: CASSLIGQGVSGEQFF.

The chain recombines TRBV19 with TRBJ1-4; 7 nucleotides match TRBD1. CDR3 length: 16 residues. CDR1 is LNHDA, CDR2 SQIVND, per germline (reference sequence). V lost 8 bases, J lost 2 bases, and 11 bases stayed unmatched. CDR3 coding DNA: TGTGCCAGTGAGGACAGGAAAGGCCGGACTAATGAAAAACTGTTTTTT. Protein: CASEDRKGRTNEKLFF. The full variable domain, its missing parts supplied by reference TRBV19 and TRBJ1-4, is DGGITQSPKYLFRKEGQNVTLSCEQNLNHDAMYWYRQDPGQGLRLIYYSQIVNDFQKGDIAEGYSVSREKKESFPLTVTSAQKNPTAFYLCASEDRKGRTNEKLFFGSGTQLSVL.

V usage is TRBV21-1 and J usage is TRBJ2-1; the table calls TRBD2, which could not be checked here. TRBV21-1 counts as a pseudogene. This CDR3 region has 15 residues. The CDR3 reads CASSKRRGSYNEQFF. CDR3 bases: TGTGCCAGCAGCAAACGGCGGGGTTCCTACAATGAGCAGTTCTTC.

V gene TRBV6-1 combines with J gene TRBJ1-2; D not certain. The V gene's germline CDR1 is MNHNS and CDR2 SASEGT. There are 16 residues in the CDR3. Trimming took off 3 bases at V and 7 bases at J, with 21 bases between the two ends. The DNA for the CDR3 is TGTGCCAGCAGTGAGATCCGGGAAGGATTTTTGGGTGGCTACACCTTC. This sequence encodes CASSEIREGFLGGYTF.

This chain links TRBV6-6 with TRBJ2-2; D is possibly TRBD1 (6 bases). Per the germline V gene, CDR1 is MNHNY and CDR2 is SVGAGI (reference sequence). The CDR3 contains 14 residues. V lost 6 bases and J 1 base, leaving 9 bases between the germline ends. CDR3 sequence reads: CASREDRNTGELFF. For the CDR3, the DNA is TGTGCCAGCAGGGAGGACAGGAACACCGGGGAGCTGTTTTTT.

The V gene is TRBV7-3, the J gene TRBJ1-1; no definite D call. This CDR3 spans 15 amino acids. Trimming shortened V by 1 base and J by 1 base, and 10 bases separated the two germline ends. The germline gives CDR1 SGHTA, CDR2 FQGTGA. CDR3 residues: CASSLRRGSNTEAFF. The CDR3 nucleotides are TGTGCCAGCAGCTTAAGGCGCGGATCGAACACTGAAGCTTTCTTT.

The genes are TRBV30 and TRBJ2-7; D may be TRBD2 (5 bases). Trimming cost V 0 bases and J 3 bases, with 6 bases left between them. The germline CDR1 and CDR2 sequences are GTSNPN and SVGIG (reference sequence). The CDR3 consists of 12 residues. This CDR3 is CAWSVGVYEQYF. The CDR3 nucleotides read TGTGCCTGGAGTGTCGGGGTCTACGAGCAGTACTTC.

The chain combines TRBV9 with TRBJ1-6; D may be TRBD1 (6 bases). V was pared by 1 base and J by 8 bases, with 13 bases between. The CDR3 spans 15 residues. Germline V gene sequence: CDR1 SGDLS, CDR2 YYNGEE. CDR3 loop: CASSVTQGKDSPLHF. For the CDR3, the DNA is TGTGCCAGCAGCGTAACACAGGGCAAAGATTCACCCCTCCACTTT.

The rearrangement uses TRBV29-1 and TRBJ1-3, with D unresolved. The ends were cut back, 2 bases at V and 2 bases at J, with 7 bases in the middle. The CDR3 has 13 amino acids. Germline loops: CDR1 SQVTM, CDR2 ANQGSEA. The CDR3 reads CSVETRAGNTIYF. In DNA, the CDR3 is TGCAGCGTTGAAACAAGGGCTGGAAACACCATATATTTT.

The chain has TRBV19 and TRBJ2-7; D is possibly TRBD1 (6 bases). Trimming removed 6 bases at V and 6 bases at J, with 12 bases between. The CDR3 is made up of 12 amino acids. Germline-derived CDR1 and CDR2 are LNHDA and SQIVND (reference sequence). DNA for the CDR3: TGTGCCAGTAGCCCGCCCAGGGGCGAGCAGTACTTC. Translation: CASSPPRGEQYF. The whole variable domain, remainder taken from reference TRBV19 and TRBJ2-7, is DGGITQSPKYLFRKEGQNVTLSCEQNLNHDAMYWYRQDPGQGLRLIYYSQIVNDFQKGDIAEGYSVSREKKESFPLTVTSAQKNPTAFYLCASSPPRGEQYFGPGTRLTVT.

This clone was counted only a few times. The chain employs TRBV9 and TRBJ1-5, with no clear D. Trimming took off 3 bases at V and 3 bases at J, with 7 bases between the two ends. CDR1 and CDR2 (germline): SGDLS, YYNGEE. The CDR3 loop spans 13 amino acids. DNA of the CDR3: TGTGCCAGCAGCGACAGTTACAATCAGCCCCAGCATTTT. Amino acid sequence: CASSDSYNQPQHF.

This sequence joins TRBV6-5 and TRBJ1-1; 9 bases match TRBD1. Germline V lookup: CDR1 MNHEY, CDR2 SVGAGI. The CDR3 contains 15 residues. The V gene end was trimmed by 8 bases and the J gene end by 10 bases; junction bases not matched to a gene: 17. DNA of the CDR3: TGTGCCAGCTATGAACTGGCACAGGGGGCGATGGGAGCTTTCTTT. Translation: CASYELAQGAMGAFF.